This T cell receptor beta chain was sequenced during a study of molecular identifiers for immune sequencing clone quantification. This CDR3 contains 15 residues. Using its own MiXCR run on the PCR reads, TCRdb lists one record per CDR3 protein. The profile shows about 640,000 distinct CDR3 sequences, about 20% of them singletons. The sample holds many counts of this clonotype. The sequencing sample was made of naive CD8+ T cells from blood, with Jurkat cell RNA spiked in. As to subset: FACS-sorted CD8+CD4-CCR7+CD45RA+ naive T cells. The clonotype comes from a human donor in good health. Some libraries in this study had Jurkat cell RNA spiked in. The gene calls are TRBV21-1 and TRBJ2-3; the table assigns TRBD1, which was not confirmed against the DNA. TRBV21-1 is annotated as a pseudogene. The CDR3 here is CASSKGDRQSDTQYF. The CDR3, as DNA: TGTGCCAGCAGCAAAGGGGACAGGCAGTCAGATACGCAGTATTTT.